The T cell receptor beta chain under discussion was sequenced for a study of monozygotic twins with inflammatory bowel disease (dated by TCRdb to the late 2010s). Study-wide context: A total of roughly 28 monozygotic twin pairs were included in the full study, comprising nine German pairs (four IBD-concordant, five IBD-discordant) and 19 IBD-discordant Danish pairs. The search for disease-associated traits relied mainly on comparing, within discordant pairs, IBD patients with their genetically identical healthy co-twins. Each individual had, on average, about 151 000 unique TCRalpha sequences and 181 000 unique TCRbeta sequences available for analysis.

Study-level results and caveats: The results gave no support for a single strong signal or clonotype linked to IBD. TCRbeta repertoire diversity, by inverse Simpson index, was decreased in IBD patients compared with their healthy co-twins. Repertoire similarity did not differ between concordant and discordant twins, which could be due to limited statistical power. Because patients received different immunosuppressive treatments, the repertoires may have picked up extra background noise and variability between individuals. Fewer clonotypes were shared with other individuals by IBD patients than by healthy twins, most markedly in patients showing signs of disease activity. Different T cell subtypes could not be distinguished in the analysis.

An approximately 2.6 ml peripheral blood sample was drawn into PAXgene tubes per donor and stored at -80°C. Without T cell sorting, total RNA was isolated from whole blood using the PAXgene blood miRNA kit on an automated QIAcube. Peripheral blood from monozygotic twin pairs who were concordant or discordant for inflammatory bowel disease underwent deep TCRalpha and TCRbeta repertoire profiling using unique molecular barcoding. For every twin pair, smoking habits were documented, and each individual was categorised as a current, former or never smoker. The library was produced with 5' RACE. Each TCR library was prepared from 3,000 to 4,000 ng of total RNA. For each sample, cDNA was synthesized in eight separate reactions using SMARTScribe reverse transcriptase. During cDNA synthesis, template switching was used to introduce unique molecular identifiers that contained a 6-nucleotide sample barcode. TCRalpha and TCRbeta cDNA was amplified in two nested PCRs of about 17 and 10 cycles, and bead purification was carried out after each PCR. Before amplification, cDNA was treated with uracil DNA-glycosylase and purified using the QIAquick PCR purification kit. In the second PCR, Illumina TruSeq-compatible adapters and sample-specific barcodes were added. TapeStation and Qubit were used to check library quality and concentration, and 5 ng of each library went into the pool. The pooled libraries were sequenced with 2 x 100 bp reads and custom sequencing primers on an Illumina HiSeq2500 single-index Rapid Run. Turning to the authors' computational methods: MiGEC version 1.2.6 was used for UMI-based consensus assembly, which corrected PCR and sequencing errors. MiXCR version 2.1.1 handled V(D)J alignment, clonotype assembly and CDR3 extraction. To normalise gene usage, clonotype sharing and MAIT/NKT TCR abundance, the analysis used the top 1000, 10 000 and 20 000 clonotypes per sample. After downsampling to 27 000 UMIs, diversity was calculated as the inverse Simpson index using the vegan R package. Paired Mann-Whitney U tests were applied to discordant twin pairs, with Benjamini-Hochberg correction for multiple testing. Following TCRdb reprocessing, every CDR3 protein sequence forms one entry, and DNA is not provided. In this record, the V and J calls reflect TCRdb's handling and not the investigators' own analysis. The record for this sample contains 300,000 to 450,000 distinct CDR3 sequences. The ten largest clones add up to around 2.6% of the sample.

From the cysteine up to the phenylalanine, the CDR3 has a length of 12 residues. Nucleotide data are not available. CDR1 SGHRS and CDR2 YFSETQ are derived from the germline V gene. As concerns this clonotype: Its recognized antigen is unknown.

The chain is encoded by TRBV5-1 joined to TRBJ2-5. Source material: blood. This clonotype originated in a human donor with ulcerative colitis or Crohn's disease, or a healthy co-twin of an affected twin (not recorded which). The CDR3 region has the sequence CASSLYAETQYF. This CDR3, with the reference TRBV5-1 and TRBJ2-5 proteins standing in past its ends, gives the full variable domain KAGVTQTPRYLIKTRGQQVTLSCSPISGHRSVSWYQQTPGQGLQFLFEYFSETQRNKGNFPGRFSGRQFSNSRSEMNVSTLELGDSALYLCASSLYAETQYFGPGTRLLVL.